This TCR beta chain came from a study of patients and donors after allogeneic stem cell transplantation. One entry per CDR3 protein results from TCRdb running MiXCR on the RT-PCR reads. This sample has fewer than 500,000 distinct CDR3 sequences; around 16% occur once, and the top ten carry less than 8%. CDR1 and CDR2 from the germline V gene are MGHDK and SYGVNS. The ends were cut back, 3 bases at V and 7 bases at J, with 13 bases in the middle. CDR3 size: 13 residues. There are a few counts of this clonotype. The receptor was derived from a human donor who was either an allogeneic HSCT recipient or a stem cell or donor lymphocyte infusion donor (not recorded which). It is not recorded whose cells these are; they may come from a transplant donor. Material: blood, either unsorted or a sorted T cell fraction (not recorded which). V usage is TRBV25-1 and J usage is TRBJ2-7; TRBD1 is a possible D gene (6 bases). The CDR3 bases are TGTGCCAGCAGTGATCCCAGGGGCCGGGAGCAGTACTTC. Translating it yields CASSDPRGREQYF.